The T cell receptor (beta chain) described here comes from a study of T cell responses to AZD1222 COVID-19 vaccine. Study in general: Investigators merged groups given second doses at roughly 4 or roughly 12 weeks.

The CDR3 sequence is 14 residues long. CDR1 is MDHEN, CDR2 SYDVKM, per germline. V dropped 8 bases and J dropped 2; count of bases not matched to a gene: 8. Remarks on this clone: Its target is unknown.

General study results and limits: Only a handful of people who got AZD1222 tested seropositive at baseline. The study sampled repertoires only after the peak T cell response.

This table comes from immunoSEQ multiplex PCR, and its TCRdb copy is limited to in-frame clones, with some not included. The repertoire holds approximately 200,000 clones, 94% seen once, with 9.2% in the top ten. The starting material was peripheral blood, obtained on day 0 of AZD1222 vaccination. This chain connects TRBV28 to TRBJ2-5, with TRBD1 identical over 7 bases. The receptor's source is an adult in good health. CDR3 amino acids: CASRQGFSQETQYF. In DNA form, the CDR3 reads TGTGCCAGCCGACAGGGCTTCTCACAAGAGACCCAGTACTTC.